This is a list of T cell receptor beta chains from one sample in a study of cytotoxic CD8 clonotypes in ibrutinib-treated CLL. The repertoire was sequenced with immunoSEQ multiplex PCR; TCRdb's copy has only in-frame clones and lacks some. The sample lists some 300,000 clones; just under 80% were seen once. The sequenced sample was PBMCs, obtained before ibrutinib treatment. The source of these receptors is a human donor with chronic lymphocytic leukemia. Each CDR3 is given without its conserved first and last residue. Size is stated for part of the rows, as once, few or many counts, or as a class when the clone is expanded.

CDR3 length: 14
clone size: -
V gene: TRBV19
J gene: TRBJ2-2
CDR3 protein: ASSTRPGWGTGELF

CDR3 length: 12
clone size: -
V gene: TRBV6-5
J gene: TRBJ1-5
CDR3 protein: ASSRTQGDQPQH

CDR3 length: 11
clone size: -
V gene: TRBV25-1
J gene: TRBJ2-3
CDR3 protein: ASSGQRTDTQY

CDR3 length: 15
clone size: -
V gene: TRBV4-1
J gene: TRBJ2-7
CDR3 protein: ASSQEVLSGIAYEQY

CDR3 length: 13
clone size: -
V gene: TRBV19
J gene: TRBJ1-2
CDR3 protein: ASSAPYRDFRGYT

CDR3 length: 10
clone size: -
V gene: TRBV9
J gene: TRBJ2-7
CDR3 protein: ASSGGSYEQY

CDR3 length: 12
clone size: -
V gene: TRBV10-3
J gene: TRBJ2-5
CDR3 protein: AISESGFFETQY

CDR3 length: 12
clone size: few
V gene: TRBV5-4
J gene: TRBJ1-1
CDR3 protein: ASSLGPTNTEAF

CDR3 length: 11
clone size: -
V gene: TRBV27
J gene: TRBJ2-1
CDR3 protein: ASSFTVRNEQF

CDR3 length: 12
clone size: -
V gene: TRBV28
J gene: TRBJ1-5
CDR3 protein: ASSSGLGYQPQH

CDR3 length: 13
clone size: -
V gene: TRBV4-3
J gene: TRBJ2-7
CDR3 protein: ASSQDSGPLIEQY

CDR3 length: 14
clone size: -
V gene: TRBV9
J gene: TRBJ2-2
CDR3 protein: ASSSSAGGATGELF

CDR3 length: 11
clone size: -
V gene: TRBV30
J gene: TRBJ1-2
CDR3 protein: AWTHIIDGGYT

CDR3 length: 14
clone size: -
V gene: TRBV5-1
J gene: TRBJ2-3
CDR3 protein: ASSSQLDRVADTQY

CDR3 length: 10
clone size: -
V gene: TRBV15
J gene: TRBJ2-7
CDR3 protein: ATSRDWGEQY

CDR3 length: 15
clone size: -
V gene: TRBV21-1
J gene: TRBJ2-3
CDR3 protein: ASSKEETSSSTDTQY

CDR3 length: 11
clone size: -
V gene: TRBV7-2
J gene: TRBJ2-1
CDR3 protein: ASGMGLAYEQF

CDR3 length: 12
clone size: -
V gene: TRBV5-1
J gene: TRBJ1-2
CDR3 protein: ASSYTGGSYGYT

CDR3 length: 11
clone size: -
V gene: TRBV7-2
J gene: TRBJ1-5
CDR3 protein: ASSLDWTAAQH

CDR3 length: 12
clone size: once
V gene: TRBV7-2
J gene: TRBJ2-5
CDR3 protein: ASSPSAGGETQY

CDR3 length: 11
clone size: few
V gene: TRBV7-2
J gene: TRBJ2-4
CDR3 protein: ASSRPGKNIQY

CDR3 length: 12
clone size: -
V gene: TRBV29-1
J gene: TRBJ1-1
CDR3 protein: SGLPTEMNNEAF

CDR3 length: 13
clone size: -
V gene: TRBV7-9
J gene: TRBJ2-5
CDR3 protein: ASSSWTRGEETQY

CDR3 length: 12
clone size: -
V gene: TRBV5-4
J gene: TRBJ2-2
CDR3 protein: ASSLWRGTGELF

CDR3 length: 13
clone size: -
V gene: TRBV7-8
J gene: TRBJ1-1
CDR3 protein: ASSLVLGLNTEAF

CDR3 length: 10
clone size: -
V gene: TRBV30
J gene: TRBJ1-3
CDR3 protein: AWSRSGNTIY

CDR3 length: 14
clone size: -
V gene: TRBV5-1
J gene: TRBJ2-5
CDR3 protein: ASSLALAGTQETQY

CDR3 length: 8
clone size: -
V gene: TRBV20-1
J gene: TRBJ2-5
CDR3 protein: SAREETQY

CDR3 length: 16
clone size: -
V gene: TRBV4-3
J gene: TRBJ2-3
CDR3 protein: ASSQDRSLAGSTDTQY

CDR3 length: 14
clone size: few
V gene: TRBV10-1
J gene: TRBJ1-2
CDR3 protein: ASSESTGLRAGGYT

CDR3 length: 11
clone size: -
V gene: TRBV7-8
J gene: TRBJ1-1
CDR3 protein: ASSRDWNTEAF

CDR3 length: 13
clone size: -
V gene: TRBV7-2
J gene: TRBJ2-5
CDR3 protein: ASSLLPGLGETQY

CDR3 length: 13
clone size: -
V gene: TRBV7-8
J gene: TRBJ1-5
CDR3 protein: ASSLAGGGNQPQH

CDR3 length: 12
clone size: few
V gene: TRBV4-1
J gene: TRBJ2-7
CDR3 protein: ASSQGDRIYEQY

CDR3 length: 11
clone size: -
V gene: TRBV4-3
J gene: TRBJ1-5
CDR3 protein: ASSQGGSQPQH

CDR3 length: 12
clone size: -
V gene: TRBV19
J gene: TRBJ1-4
CDR3 protein: ASISTGEHEKLF

CDR3 length: 12
clone size: -
V gene: TRBV15
J gene: TRBJ1-2
CDR3 protein: ATSRVRGGLGYT

CDR3 length: 11
clone size: -
V gene: TRBV4-3
J gene: TRBJ1-5
CDR3 protein: ASSQDRGQPQH

CDR3 length: 13
clone size: -
V gene: TRBV6-5
J gene: TRBJ2-5
CDR3 protein: ASSYSNQNGETQY

CDR3 length: 13
clone size: -
V gene: TRBV7-2
J gene: TRBJ2-1
CDR3 protein: ASSLDWTSGREQF

CDR3 length: 13
clone size: -
V gene: TRBV5-6
J gene: TRBJ1-1
CDR3 protein: ASSQIRTANTEAF

CDR3 length: 15
clone size: -
V gene: TRBV4-3
J gene: TRBJ1-4
CDR3 protein: ASSQVAGGITNEKLF

CDR3 length: 12
clone size: -
V gene: TRBV6-5
J gene: TRBJ1-2
CDR3 protein: ASSADRERYGYT

CDR3 length: 13
clone size: few
V gene: TRBV28
J gene: TRBJ2-7
CDR3 protein: ASSTPTGEAYEQY

CDR3 length: 15
clone size: -
V gene: TRBV7-9
J gene: TRBJ1-1
CDR3 protein: ASSLITYQTVNTEAF

CDR3 length: 11
clone size: once
V gene: TRBV28
J gene: TRBJ2-7
CDR3 protein: ASSLGLKKEQY

CDR3 length: 10
clone size: -
V gene: TRBV10-1
J gene: TRBJ1-1
CDR3 protein: ASSESGGEAF

CDR3 length: 11
clone size: -
V gene: TRBV9
J gene: TRBJ1-1
CDR3 protein: ASNPTGNTEAF

CDR3 length: 13
clone size: -
V gene: TRBV7-8
J gene: TRBJ2-2
CDR3 protein: ASSLGGTGGRELF